The clone carrying this T cell receptor beta chain was recorded only once. V dropped 2 bases and J dropped 6 bases, with 14 bases sitting between them. CDR1 and CDR2 (germline): SNHLY, FYNNEI. This CDR3 is built from 15 residues. This specimen belongs to a study of B cell selection in AIRE deficiency. Conventional CD4 T cells were sorted as CD4+CD127+ cells. Repertoires were generated with immunoSEQ multiplex PCR, while TCRdb's copy carries only in-frame clones and drops some. Seen here are roughly 24,000 clones, approximately 96% observed once, and the top ten hold 0.15% to 0.2%. Specimen: CD4+CD127+ conventional T cells sorted from PBMCs. The chain couples TRBV2 to TRBJ2-4; a weak D match, TRBD1 (5 bases). This sequence was found in a human donor in good health. CDR3 amino acids: CASSESGATRNIQYF. CDR3 DNA: TGTGCCAGCAGTGAATCTGGGGCCACGAGAAACATTCAGTACTTC.